This TCR beta chain was found in a study of T-cell reconstitution after alpha-beta-depleted transplantation in children. Study-level findings and limits: Where some patients showed high TCRbeta diversity at day 60, it came from recipient T cells and thymic progenitors that had survived. Newly made T cells mostly supplied T-cell counts and diversity one year after transplant.

As for this clonotype: Antigen specificity is unknown.

Construction of the TCRbeta library involved unique molecular identifiers. Via MiXCR, TCRdb re-called the PCR reads, giving one row per CDR3 protein. This table has over 200,000 distinct CDR3 sequences, over 15% appearing once. Per the germline V gene, CDR1 is SQVTM and CDR2 is ANQGSEA. V shed 1 base and J 4 bases; nucleotides not matched to a gene: 4. The CDR3 spans 15 residues. This sequence joins TRBV29-1 and TRBJ2-1; 10 nucleotides align to TRBD2. The sequences come from PBMCs, mostly from graft donor cells, collected 360 days after TCRalphabeta/CD19-depleted stem cell transplant. This receptor was taken from a male patient aged 2 to 10 who had a stem cell transplant for acute lymphoblastic leukemia, so the T cells may come from the graft donor. CDR3 protein: CSVEGGSGGYNEQFF. The DNA for the CDR3 is TGCAGCGTTGAAGGGGGTAGCGGGGGGTACAATGAGCAGTTCTTC.